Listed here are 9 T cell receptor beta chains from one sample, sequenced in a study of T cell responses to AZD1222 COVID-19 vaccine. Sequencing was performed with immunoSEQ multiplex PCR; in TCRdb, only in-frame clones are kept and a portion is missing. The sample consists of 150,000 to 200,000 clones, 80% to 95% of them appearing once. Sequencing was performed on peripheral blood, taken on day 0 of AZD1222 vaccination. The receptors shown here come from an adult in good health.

The CDR3 protein is CASSLGRTNTEAFF. The CDR3 region has the DNA TGTGCCAGCAGTCTGGGACGGACGAACACTGAAGCTTTCTTT. The chain recombines TRBV27 with TRBJ1-1; D may be TRBD1 (5 bases). V lost 5 bases and J lost 1, with 11 bases in between. Germline CDR1 MNHEY, CDR2 SMNVEV (reference sequence). CDR3 size: 14 residues.

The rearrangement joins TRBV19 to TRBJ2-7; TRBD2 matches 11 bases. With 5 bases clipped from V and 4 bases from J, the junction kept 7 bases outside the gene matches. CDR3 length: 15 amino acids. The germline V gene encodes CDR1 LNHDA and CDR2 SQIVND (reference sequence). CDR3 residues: CASSSTGTSGYEQYF. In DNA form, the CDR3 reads TGTGCCAGTAGTTCTACCGGGACTAGCGGTTACGAGCAGTACTTC.

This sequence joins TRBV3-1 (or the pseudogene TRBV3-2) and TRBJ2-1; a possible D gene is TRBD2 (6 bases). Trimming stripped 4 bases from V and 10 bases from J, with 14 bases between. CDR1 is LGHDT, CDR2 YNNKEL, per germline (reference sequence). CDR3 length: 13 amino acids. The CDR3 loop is CASSPGTAGEQFF. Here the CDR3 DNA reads TGTGCCAGCAGCCCTGGAACGGCGGGAGAGCAGTTCTTC.

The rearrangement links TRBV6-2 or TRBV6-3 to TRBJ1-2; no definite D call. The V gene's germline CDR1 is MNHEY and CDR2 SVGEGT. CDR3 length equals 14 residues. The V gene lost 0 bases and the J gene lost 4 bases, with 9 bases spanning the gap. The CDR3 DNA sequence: TGTGCCAGCAGTTACTCGACAAGCTCCTATGGCTACACCTTC. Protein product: CASSYSTSSYGYTF.

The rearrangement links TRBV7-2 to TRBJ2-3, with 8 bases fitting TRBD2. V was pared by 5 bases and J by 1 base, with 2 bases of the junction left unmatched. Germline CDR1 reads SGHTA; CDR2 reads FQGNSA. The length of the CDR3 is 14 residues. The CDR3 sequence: CASSRGLGTDTQYF. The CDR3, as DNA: TGTGCCAGCAGCCGGGGACTAGGCACAGATACGCAGTATTTT.

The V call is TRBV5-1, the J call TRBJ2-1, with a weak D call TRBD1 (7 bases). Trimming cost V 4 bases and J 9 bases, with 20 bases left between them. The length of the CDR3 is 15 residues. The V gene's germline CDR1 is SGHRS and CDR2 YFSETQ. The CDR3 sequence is CASSRGTAGEGEQFF. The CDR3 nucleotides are TGCGCCAGCAGCCGCGGGACAGCGGGTGAAGGTGAGCAGTTCTTC.

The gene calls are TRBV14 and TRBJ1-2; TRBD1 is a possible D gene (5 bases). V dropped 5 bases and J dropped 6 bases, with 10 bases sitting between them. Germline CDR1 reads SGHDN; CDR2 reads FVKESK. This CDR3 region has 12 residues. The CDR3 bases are TGTGCCAGCAGCTGGGGGTTCGATGGCTACACCTTC. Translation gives CASSWGFDGYTF.

The CDR3 region is CASSHPGAEAFF. CDR3 nucleotides: TGTGCCAGCAGCCACCCGGGCGCTGAAGCTTTCTTT. The chain combines TRBV7-9 with TRBJ1-1; no clear D. From germline, CDR1 is SEHNR and CDR2 FQNEAQ (reference sequence). Trimming removed 5 bases from V and 6 bases from J, with 10 bases in between. This CDR3 region has 12 residues.

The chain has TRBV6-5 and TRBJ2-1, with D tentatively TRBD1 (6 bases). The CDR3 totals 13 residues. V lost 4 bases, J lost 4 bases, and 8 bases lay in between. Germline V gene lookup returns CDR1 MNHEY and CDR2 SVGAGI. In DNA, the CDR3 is TGTGCCAGCAGTTGGGACACTTACAATGAGCAGTTCTTC. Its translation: CASSWDTYNEQFF.